Listed below are T cell receptor beta chains from one sample, sequenced in a study of blood T cells in healthy people across ages. TCRdb reanalysed the 5' RACE reads using MiXCR and keeps one entry per CDR3 protein. The table records 750,000 to 950,000 distinct CDR3 sequences, 40% to 65% of them present only once. Source material: blood. These receptor sequences come from a man older than 75 in good health. Both conserved end residues are part of each CDR3. The order of the fields is V gene, clone size, J gene, D gene, CDR3 protein, CDR3 DNA. D genes are given only for firm matches. The size entry is marked missing in some rows and otherwise reads once, few, many or a size class.

TRBV27	NA	TRBJ1-2	NA	CASSLSMTDGGYTF	TGTGCCAGCAGTTTATCGATGACGGACGGTGGCTACACCTTC
TRBV7-3	few	TRBJ1-1	TRBD1	CASSDQGAGFTEAFF	TGTGCCAGCAGCGATCAGGGGGCTGGGTTCACTGAAGCTTTCTTT
TRBV11-2	NA	TRBJ2-7	TRBD2	CASSLARTSGSHEQYF	TGTGCCAGCAGCTTAGCCCGGACTAGCGGGAGCCACGAGCAGTACTTC
TRBV7-9	NA	TRBJ2-3	TRBD1	CASIPDPGQGVGRDAYF	TGTGCCAGCATCCCAGATCCGGGACAGGGGGTTGGGAGAGACGCGTATTTT
TRBV5-1	few	TRBJ1-2	NA	CASRPEKGGYTF	TGCGCCAGCAGACCGGAAAAGGGTGGCTACACCTTC
TRBV3-1	once	TRBJ2-7	TRBD2	CASSQLSSAGGNEQYF	TGTGCCAGCAGCCAATTATCGTCAGCGGGAGGTAACGAGCAGTACTTC
TRBV11-1	few	TRBJ2-7	NA	CASSLEQGDYEQYF	TGTGCCAGCAGCTTAGAACAGGGTGACTACGAGCAGTACTTC
TRBV3-1	NA	TRBJ2-3	TRBD1	CASSQENRDRADTQYF	TGTGCCAGCAGCCAAGAGAATAGGGACAGGGCAGATACGCAGTATTTT
TRBV28	NA	TRBJ1-6	NA	CASSLVGEESPLHF	TGTGCCAGCAGTTTAGTCGGGGAGGAATCACCCCTCCACTTT
TRBV20-1	NA	TRBJ2-7	TRBD1	CSASGDRAASGYYEQYF	TGCAGTGCTAGCGGGGACAGGGCGGCTAGCGGTTACTACGAGCAGTACTTC
TRBV5-1	NA	TRBJ1-2	NA	CASSVGGPPGGYTF	TGCGCCAGCAGCGTGGGAGGACCCCCAGGGGGCTACACCTTC
TRBV7-2	NA	TRBJ1-6	NA	CASSLDPGNNSPLHF	TGTGCCAGCAGCTTAGATCCGGGGAATAATTCACCCCTCCACTTT
TRBV3-1	NA	TRBJ2-5	NA	CASSRQGRERGETQYF	TGTGCCAGCAGCAGGCAGGGCAGGGAACGAGGAGAGACCCAGTACTTC
TRBV25-1	few	TRBJ1-6	NA	CASSLHPYSPLHF	TGTGCCAGCAGTCTACATCCTTATTCACCCCTCCACTTT
TRBV29-1	NA	TRBJ2-7	TRBD2	CSVAPASGRIYEQYF	TGCAGCGTCGCCCCGGCTAGCGGGAGGATCTACGAGCAGTACTTC
TRBV29-1	NA	TRBJ2-6	TRBD1	CSVIWDRVLSGANVLTF	TGCAGCGTGATCTGGGACAGGGTCCTCTCTGGGGCCAACGTCCTGACTTTC
TRBV30	once	TRBJ2-6	TRBD1	CAWSADRSPSGANVLTF	TGTGCCTGGAGTGCGGACAGGTCCCCCTCTGGGGCCAACGTCCTGACTTTC
TRBV5-1	NA	TRBJ2-7	TRBD2	CASSLETSGRTITYEQYF	TGCGCCAGCAGCTTGGAGACTAGCGGGAGGACTATAACCTACGAGCAGTACTTC
TRBV20-1	NA	TRBJ2-7	NA	CSADPDANSYEQYF	TGCAGTGCCGACCCGGACGCTAACTCCTACGAGCAGTACTTC
TRBV4-1	few	TRBJ2-1	TRBD1	CASSQGGQGAYNNEQFF	TGCGCCAGCAGCCAAGGGGGACAGGGGGCGTACAACAATGAGCAGTTCTTC
TRBV20-1	once	TRBJ2-1	TRBD2	CSATKLGLAGFFSEQFF	TGCAGTGCTACGAAGCTGGGACTAGCGGGGTTTTTCAGTGAGCAGTTCTTC
TRBV11-2	NA	TRBJ2-7	NA	CASSLERGDYEQYF	TGTGCCAGCAGCTTAGAGCGGGGCGACTACGAGCAGTACTTC
TRBV14	NA	TRBJ2-7	NA	CASSQTELREQYF	TGTGCCAGCAGCCAAACCGAACTTAGGGAGCAGTACTTC
TRBV7-2	NA	TRBJ1-2	TRBD1	CASSRNRGHGYTF	TGTGCCAGCAGCCGAAACAGGGGGCATGGCTACACCTTC
TRBV18	once	TRBJ2-6	NA	CASSAGSSGANVLTF	TGTGCCAGCTCGGCAGGGAGCTCTGGGGCCAACGTCCTGACTTTC
TRBV12-3/TRBV12-4	NA	TRBJ2-1	TRBD1	CASSSSGTGADEQFF	TGTGCCAGCAGTTCGAGCGGGACAGGGGCCGATGAGCAGTTCTTC
TRBV2	NA	TRBJ2-5	NA	CASSAGGQPIQETQYF	TGTGCCAGCAGTGCGGGCGGACAGCCCATCCAAGAGACCCAGTACTTC
TRBV28	NA	TRBJ2-7	TRBD2	CASRWTSGSYEQYF	TGTGCCAGCAGATGGACTAGCGGGTCCTACGAGCAGTACTTC
TRBV7-2	NA	TRBJ2-1	NA	CASTSGYEQFF	TGTGCCAGCACCTCCGGATACGAGCAGTTCTTC
TRBV5-1	NA	TRBJ2-3	NA	CASSPGSGGAGRYAYF	TGCGCCAGCAGCCCCGGTAGTGGGGGGGCTGGGAGATACGCGTATTTT
TRBV29-1	NA	TRBJ2-7	TRBD2	CSGLAGDEQYF	TGCAGCGGTCTTGCGGGAGACGAGCAGTACTTC
TRBV5-6	few	TRBJ2-4	NA	CASSPSGVSKNIQYF	TGTGCCAGCAGCCCCTCAGGGGTTTCCAAAAACATTCAGTACTTC
TRBV20-1	NA	TRBJ2-7	TRBD2	CSARVAGGNYEQYF	TGCAGTGCTAGAGTTGCGGGAGGGAACTACGAGCAGTACTTC
TRBV12-3/TRBV12-4	NA	TRBJ2-3	NA	CASSQTEVMRRYAYF	TGTGCCAGCAGCCAGACAGAGGTAATGAGAAGATACGCGTATTTT
TRBV6-5	NA	TRBJ2-4	NA	CASSYSTDPPGTKNIQYF	TGTGCCAGCAGTTACTCGACTGATCCACCGGGGACCAAAAACATTCAGTACTTC
TRBV20-1	NA	TRBJ2-7	TRBD2	CSAASGRTDHEQYF	TGCAGTGCGGCTAGCGGGAGAACCGACCACGAGCAGTACTTC
TRBV14	NA	TRBJ2-2	TRBD1	CASSKTGGYTGELFF	TGTGCCAGCAGCAAGACAGGGGGCTACACCGGGGAGCTGTTTTTT
TRBV13	NA	TRBJ1-2	NA	CASSLGDPSAKGYTF	TGTGCCAGCAGCTTAGGCGACCCCTCGGCCAAGGGCTACACCTTC
TRBV9	NA	TRBJ2-3	TRBD2	CASSVDPASGTQVTQYF	TGTGCCAGCAGCGTAGATCCGGCTAGCGGGACCCAGGTTACGCAGTATTTT
TRBV5-1	NA	TRBJ1-1	NA	CASSSEVNSPEAFF	TGCGCCAGCAGTTCCGAGGTTAATTCTCCTGAAGCTTTCTTT
TRBV5-1	NA	TRBJ2-1	NA	CASNPDTSSSYNEQFF	TGCGCCAGCAACCCGGACACGTCGAGCTCCTACAATGAGCAGTTCTTC
TRBV4-1	few	TRBJ2-1	NA	CASSQQETYNEQFF	TGCGCCAGCAGCCAACAAGAGACCTACAATGAGCAGTTCTTC
TRBV29-1	NA	TRBJ2-3	NA	CSVRTDSTDTQYF	TGCAGCGTTCGGACAGATAGCACAGATACGCAGTATTTT
TRBV3-1	NA	TRBJ2-3	TRBD2	CASSQGLAGEYRYAYF	TGTGCCAGCAGCCAGGGACTAGCGGGAGAGTACAGATACGCGTATTTT
TRBV28	NA	TRBJ1-4	NA	CASRTLRGPSTNEKLFF	TGTGCCAGCAGGACCCTACGGGGGCCGTCAACTAATGAAAAACTGTTTTTT
TRBV7-9	NA	TRBJ2-7	TRBD1	CASTVTGGYEQYF	TGTGCCAGCACTGTGACAGGGGGGTACGAGCAGTACTTC
TRBV20-1	NA	TRBJ1-1	NA	CSARAAGRATEAFF	TGCAGTGCTAGAGCGGCGGGCAGGGCCACTGAAGCTTTCTTT
TRBV4-1	few	TRBJ2-7	TRBD1	CASSQGRKQGLYEQYF	TGCGCCAGCAGCCAAGGAAGGAAACAGGGGTTGTACGAGCAGTACTTC
TRBV4-1	many	TRBJ2-1	NA	CASSQPGVYEQFF	TGCGCCAGCAGCCAACCCGGGGTTTATGAGCAGTTCTTC
TRBV12-3/TRBV12-4	NA	TRBJ2-7	TRBD1	CASSWGTGQGALYEQYF	TGTGCCAGCAGCTGGGGAACGGGACAGGGGGCCCTCTACGAGCAGTACTTC
TRBV11-2	few	TRBJ2-7	TRBD2	CASSATSGSRYEQYF	TGTGCCAGCAGCGCGACTAGCGGTTCCCGATACGAGCAGTACTTC
TRBV11-1	NA	TRBJ2-1	NA	CASSSEGREQFF	TGTGCCAGCAGCTCCGAGGGGCGTGAGCAGTTCTTC
TRBV2	NA	TRBJ1-2	NA	CASSENVVPGTYGYTF	TGTGCCAGCAGTGAAAATGTCGTCCCAGGGACCTATGGCTACACCTTC
TRBV20-1	few	TRBJ2-7	NA	CSARDTGSSYEQYF	TGCAGTGCTAGAGATACAGGGAGCTCCTACGAGCAGTACTTC
TRBV29-1	NA	TRBJ2-7	TRBD1	CSVVRDSKTYEQYF	TGCAGCGTTGTTAGGGACAGCAAAACCTACGAGCAGTACTTC
TRBV6-1	NA	TRBJ2-1	TRBD2	CASSLAGGNNEQFF	TGTGCCAGCAGCCTAGCGGGAGGCAACAATGAGCAGTTCTTC
TRBV5-4	NA	TRBJ2-2	NA	CASSLVGQYTGELFF	TGTGCCAGCAGCCTGGTCGGACAGTACACCGGGGAGCTGTTTTTT
TRBV11-1	NA	TRBJ2-6	NA	CASSFPGQHSGANVLTF	TGTGCCAGCAGCTTTCCCGGGCAACACTCTGGGGCCAACGTCCTGACTTTC
TRBV20-1	NA	TRBJ2-7	TRBD1	CSATSGTGGDYEQYF	TGCAGTGCTACCTCGGGGACAGGGGGGGACTACGAGCAGTACTTC
TRBV20-1	NA	TRBJ1-2	NA	CSPRRGAGYTF	TGCAGCCCACGTAGGGGGGCTGGCTACACCTTC